Following are 2 T cell receptor beta chains from one sample sequenced in a study of blood T cells in healthy people across ages (dated by TCRdb to between 2014 and 2017). The library was obtained by 5' RACE. The second PCR ran for about 6 to 12 cycles and used a J-beta primer mix along with a sample-barcoded 5' primer. TCRdb trimmed public reads at Q25 via fastp, called clones via MiXCR and kept in-frame beta chains. Records with the same CDR3 protein are collapsed into one entry carrying the most frequent genes and DNA. For this sample there are approximately 1,700,000 distinct CDR3 sequences; approximately 40% appear just once. The ten most abundant clones make up about 23% of the sample. The sequencing sample was made of blood. The receptors here all came from a human donor in good health.

This clonotype has just a few counts. The junction departs from the called germline gene at one end, perhaps through a read error. This sequence joins TRBV28 and TRBJ2-7, with 8 bases matching TRBD1. Germline V CDR1 and CDR2: MDHEN, SYDVKM. The CDR3 contains 14 residues. The CDR3 DNA follows: TGTGCCAGCAGTTCCACCGGGACAGGCTACGGGCAGTACTTC. Protein sequence: CASSSTGTGYGQYF.

This sequence joins TRBV7-9 and TRBJ2-1; D gene ambiguous. CDR1 is SEHNR, CDR2 FQNEAQ, per germline (reference sequence). Deletions cut 5 bases from V and 8 bases from J, with 7 bases between. CDR3 size: 11 residues. Written as DNA, the CDR3 is TGTGCCAGCAGCGTGGGCCATGAGCAGTTCTTC. It translates to CASSVGHEQFF.